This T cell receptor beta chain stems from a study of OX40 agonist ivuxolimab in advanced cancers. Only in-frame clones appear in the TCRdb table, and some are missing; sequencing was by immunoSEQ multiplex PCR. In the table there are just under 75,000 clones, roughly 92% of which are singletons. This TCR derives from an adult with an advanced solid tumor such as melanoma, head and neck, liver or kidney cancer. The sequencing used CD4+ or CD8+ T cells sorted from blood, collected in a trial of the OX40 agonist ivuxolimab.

The DNA for the CDR3 is TGCGCCAGCAGCCAACGGACCTCCAGGGGTGGAACAACTAATGAAAAACTGTTTTTT. Amino acids: CASSQRTSRGGTTNEKLFF. The chain links TRBV4-3 to TRBJ1-4; weak D call: TRBD1 (6 bases). V gave up 2 bases and J gave up 0 bases, with 19 bases separating them. The germline V gene encodes CDR1 LGHNA and CDR2 YSLEER. This CDR3 comprises 19 residues.